This T cell receptor beta chain was captured in a study of CD8+CD57+ T cells in acquired aplastic anemia. On the study more broadly: Mean DNA quantity obtained from sorted CD4+ and CD8+ cells was about 3.5 ug. The study obtained 9 million to 13 million reads on average for CD4+ cells from healthy donors.

TCR beta VDJ and CDR3 profiling used genomic DNA as template. TCRdb fed the reads into MiXCR, producing one record per CDR3 protein. The repertoire holds about 150,000 distinct CDR3 sequences, with around 41% as singletons. Germline V gene lookup returns CDR1 SGHRS and CDR2 YFSETQ. V dropped 1 base and J dropped 2 bases, with 8 bases sitting between them. CDR3 size: 14 residues. The receptor was isolated from a human donor in good health, serving as a control. The specimen sequenced was sorted CD4+, CD8+, or CD8+CD57+ T cells (not recorded which) from PBMCs. The genes are TRBV5-1 and TRBJ2-3; D is undetermined. The CDR3 nucleotides are TGCGCCAGCAGCTTGTTAGGGATCACAGATACGCAGTATTTT. Its translation: CASSLLGITDTQYF.